This entry is about one T cell receptor (beta chain). TCRdb's copy holds only in-frame clones and misses some; the assay was immunoSEQ multiplex PCR. The repertoire includes about 98,000 clones, approximately 80% of them detected once, and roughly a tenth sits in the top ten. This sample stems from a study of control samples from healthy donors and cancer patients. The receptor was isolated from a woman aged 25 to 39 in good health. The sample comprised blood.

The CDR3 is CASSPPAGRSNQPQHF. Written as DNA, the CDR3 is TGTGCCAGCAGCCCACCCGCAGGGAGAAGCAATCAGCCCCAGCATTTT. This sequence joins TRBV7-8 and TRBJ1-5; tentatively, D is TRBD1 (5 bases). V was clipped by 5 bases and J by 1 base, with 15 bases between them. CDR3 length: 16 amino acids. Germline CDR1 SGHVS, CDR2 FQNEAQ.